This T cell receptor (beta chain) was found in a study of cytomegalovirus exposure and HLA in healthy donors. For the study at large: Within an early data release were tens of millions of unique TCRs drawn from HLA-typed donors.

The PCR made use of 60 Vbeta and 13 Jbeta primers. Assay used: immunoSEQ multiplex PCR; TCRdb lists only in-frame clones, some missing. The sample includes approximately 150,000 clones, approximately 82% of them seen just once. Trimming cost V 6 bases and J 5 bases, with 14 bases left between them. CDR3 length equals 14 residues. Germline CDR1 is MNHEY and CDR2 is SMNVEV (reference sequence). Note on this clone: Antigen unknown.

Overall study results and limits: Later analysis suggested links between common viral pathogens and several top significant clusters. In most subjects, TCR beta sequences reportedly gave accurate predictions of HLA-A and HLA-B alleles.

Sequencing used PBMCs. The J gene is TRBJ1-5, the V gene TRBV27, with a tentative D call TRBD1 (5 bases). This clonotype was obtained from a male donor in good health and CMV-seronegative. The CDR3 region has the DNA TGTGCCAGCAGCAACACAGGTTACTATCAGCCCCAGCATTTT. It is translated as CASSNTGYYQPQHF.